This T cell receptor (beta chain) was identified during a study of T cell responses to AZD1222 COVID-19 vaccine. Note on this clone: Its antigen is still unknown.

The V gene lost 5 bases and the J gene lost 3 bases, with 16 bases spanning the gap. Germline V gene data show CDR1 as LNHDA and CDR2 as SQIVND (reference sequence). The length of the CDR3 is 15 residues. Study observations and caveats: Unmutated variant regions are reportedly the target of nearly half of TCRs that are spike-specific.

This table comes from immunoSEQ multiplex PCR, and its TCRdb copy is limited to in-frame clones, with some not included. The sample has tens of thousands of clones; roughly nine tenths are singletons. The V gene is TRBV19, the J gene TRBJ1-1; a possible D gene is TRBD1 (5 bases). The TCR originated in an adult who received the AZD1222 COVID-19 vaccine. The sample here was peripheral blood, taken 28 days after the second AZD1222 dose. The CDR3 DNA is TGTGCCAGTAGTGGGGACCCTTCAGGGTACACTGAAGCTTTCTTT. Translated, it gives CASSGDPSGYTEAFF.